The rows below give T cell receptor beta chains drawn from one sample of a study of blood T cell repertoires in COVID-19. Sequencing used immunoSEQ multiplex PCR; TCRdb keeps in-frame clones, though not all of them. Here the sample spans approximately 160,000 clones, 65% to 85% being singletons. Specimen: peripheral blood. The receptors originated from a woman aged 80 or over with active or convalescent COVID-19. Both conserved end residues are part of each CDR3. The order of the fields is V gene, CDR3 protein.

TRBV7-9,CASSPRTGSYEQYF
TRBV7-9,CASSVGLATNNEQFF
TRBV10-3,CAIATGGTGELFF
TRBV18,CASSPITGRPGSNEQFF
TRBV27,CASSPTGRVGMSGNTIYF
TRBV2,CASTSTGGWGQPQHF
TRBV5-1,CASSRERPQRGTDTQYF
TRBV7-2,CASSSQIGGYEQYF
TRBV18,CASSPPGGGSGNQPQHF
TRBV3-1/TRBV3-2,CASSPSGQGKSPLHF
TRBV7-9,CASSRRSPSGRQETQYF
TRBV5-1,CASTPQPRDREAFF
TRBV5-1,CASSFRTDLDTVQETQYF
TRBV5-1,CASSLAGPYQETQYF
TRBV7-9,CASSPPRQGNEQYF
TRBV18,CASSSGGDTQYF
TRBV6-5,CASSYSRGQPQHF
TRBV9,CASSVGEVPGGNTIYF
TRBV7-2,CASSVTEETQYF
TRBV5-6,CASSTPGSGNYGYTF
TRBV14,CASSQEEVTEAFF
TRBV7-8,CASSPIPGTGVMNTEAFF
TRBV5-4,CASSLIGQGRDSPLHF
TRBV6-5,CATMTGNTEAFF
TRBV18,CASSLGQGNTDTQYF
TRBV7-2,CASSLSRTGEKLFF
TRBV7-2,CASSLDGGAGDTQYF
TRBV2,CASRSGGIEAFF
TRBV6-2/TRBV6-3,CASSYGPVAGDTDTQYF
TRBV19,CASRGEANNQPQHF
TRBV6-5,CASSYSDTHNEKLFF
TRBV11-2,CASSLVTGHRVNEQFF
TRBV12-5,CASVRTGSMNTEAFF
TRBV10-2,CASSEQGTSTDTQYF
TRBV7-2,CASSLAQGSSSGNTIYF
TRBV3-1/TRBV3-2,CASSQDLTINTGELFF
TRBV25-1,CASSESEINYGYTF
TRBV6-5,CASRNAGGYNSPLHF
TRBV6-5,CASRSGTVNSPLHF
TRBV6-2/TRBV6-3,CASSYPGGVGYTQYF
TRBV29-1,CSVAHGDRGSYEQYF
TRBV21-1,CASSKRGLNPYEQYF